This T cell receptor beta chain came from a study of graft-versus-host responses after intestinal transplantation. Whole-study findings and limits: With peak circulating GvH clone levels came an association with early post-transplant HvG declines. Investigators detected GvH clones in recipient marrow, with some emerging earlier in ileum or blood.

Note on this clone: The antigen remains undetermined.

This table comes from immunoSEQ multiplex PCR, and its TCRdb copy is limited to in-frame clones, with some not included. The sample holds 96,000 or so clones, approximately 90% seen once. Trimming removed 5 bases at V and 9 bases at J, with 11 bases between. The CDR3 totals 12 residues. The germline gives CDR1 MNHNY, CDR2 SVGAGI (reference sequence). Sequenced here: unstimulated CD4+ T cells sorted from spleen or lymph node cells, sampled before intestinal transplant. This TCR derives from a human donor who received an intestinal transplant. The V call is TRBV6-6, the J call TRBJ2-4, with D perhaps matching TRBD1 (5 bases). The CDR3 nucleotides are TGTGCCAGCAGTAGAGGACACATCATTCAGTACTTC. Translated, it gives CASSRGHIIQYF.